These 32 T cell receptor beta chains share one sample of origin, sequenced in a study of blood T cell repertoires in COVID-19. Using immunoSEQ multiplex PCR, the repertoire was profiled, and TCRdb retains in-frame clones only, with some absent. Of more than 90,000 clones in the sample, around three quarters are singletons; the top ten hold roughly 24%. Material: peripheral blood. These receptor sequences come from a woman aged 55 to 70 in a cohort sampled during active or convalescent COVID-19.

V gene TRBV19 combines with J gene TRBJ1-1, with 7 bases that match TRBD1. V dropped 5 bases and J dropped 0; count of bases not matched to a gene: 6. The germline V gene has CDR1 LNHDA and CDR2 SQIVND (reference sequence). CDR3 length: 15 residues. CDR3 in DNA: TGTGCCAGTAGTGGGGGACAGCAGTTGAACACTGAAGCTTTCTTT. Translated: CASSGGQQLNTEAFF.

This chain links TRBV5-1 with TRBJ2-3; 9 positions match TRBD1. Germline-derived CDR1 and CDR2 are SGHRS and YFSETQ. The CDR3 runs 16 residues. Trimming cost V 1 base and J 4 bases; bases outside gene matches: 7. CDR3 DNA sequence: TGCGCCAGCAGCTTGCCGGGACAGGGACCCTCAGATACGCAGTATTTT. This codes for CASSLPGQGPSDTQYF.

This clone came up once. V gene TRBV7-2 combines with J gene TRBJ1-2; perhaps TRBD1 as D (6 bases). The V end was cut by 5 bases, the J end by 3 bases, with 10 bases between. CDR1 and CDR2 (germline): SGHTA, FQGNSA. The CDR3 is 13 amino acids. CDR3 DNA: TGTGCCAGCAGCCCGACAGGTGACTATGGCTACACCTTC. This codes for CASSPTGDYGYTF.

The chain recombines TRBV18 with TRBJ2-7, with 8 nucleotides matching TRBD1. V was clipped by 4 bases and J by 1 base; unmatched bases: 6. The CDR3 spans 15 residues. Germline V gives CDR1 KGHSH, CDR2 LQKENI. The DNA of the CDR3 is TGTGCCAGCTCACTAGGACAGGGTGGGTCCTACGAGCAGTACTTC. It yields the protein CASSLGQGGSYEQYF.

The genes are TRBV6-2 or TRBV6-3 and TRBJ2-5, with D possibly being TRBD2 (6 bases). The CDR3 has 14 residues. Germline CDR1 MNHEY, CDR2 SVGEGT. V lost 3 bases, J lost 3 bases, and 11 bases lay in between. The DNA of the CDR3 is TGTGCCAGCAGTTATGTAGCGGTTAAAGAGACCCAGTACTTC. Protein sequence: CASSYVAVKETQYF.

The J gene is TRBJ2-2, the V gene TRBV5-1; D may be TRBD1 (5 bases). The CDR3 has 16 residues. The V gene's germline CDR1 is SGHRS and CDR2 YFSETQ. V was shortened by 4 bases and J by 5 bases, with 18 bases between the two germline ends. CDR3 amino acids: CASSISLGASTGELFF. CDR3 DNA: TGCGCCAGCAGCATCTCTCTAGGGGCGAGTACCGGGGAGCTGTTTTTT.

V is TRBV5-1 and J is TRBJ1-4; no firm D call. Trimming stripped 1 base from V and 0 bases from J, with 13 bases between. This CDR3 spans 17 amino acids. Germline CDR1 SGHRS, CDR2 YFSETQ. The chain's CDR3 is CASSLYGDPATNEKLFF. CDR3 sequence (DNA): TGCGCCAGCAGCTTGTACGGGGATCCTGCAACTAATGAAAAACTGTTTTTT.

This clone came up many times. The same CDR3 is also encoded by other DNA sequences in this sample. The chain links TRBV2 to TRBJ2-2; the match to TRBD2 covers 11 bases. This CDR3 region has 16 residues. Germline CDR1 and CDR2: SNHLY and FYNNEI. Unmatched junction bases numbered 3, after V lost 4 bases and J lost 2 bases. CDR3 sequence reads: CASSAGTSGNTGELFF. The CDR3, as DNA: TGTGCCAGCAGTGCCGGGACTAGCGGCAACACCGGGGAGCTGTTTTTT.

The table lists this clone with a count of one. The chain joins TRBV11-2 to TRBJ2-5, with D tentatively TRBD1 (6 bases). V lost 4 bases and J 1 base, leaving 10 bases between the germline ends. This CDR3 has 14 amino acids. Per germline, CDR1 SGHAT and CDR2 FQNNGV. The CDR3 nucleotides read TGTGCCAGCAGCTATACAGGGTTCCAAGAGACCCAGTACTTC. Its translation: CASSYTGFQETQYF. Full variable domain (missing parts from reference TRBV11-2 and TRBJ2-5): EAGVAQSPRYKIIEKRQSVAFWCNPISGHATLYWYQQILGQGPKLLIQFQNNGVVDDSQLPKDRFSAERLKGVDSTLKIQPAKLEDSAVYLCASSYTGFQETQYFGPGTRLLVL.

This clone has only a few counts. The J gene is TRBJ1-4, the V gene TRBV29-1; 7 nucleotides line up with TRBD1. Per the germline V gene, CDR1 is SQVTM and CDR2 is ANQGSEA. The J segment lost 6 bases and the V segment lost 7 bases, leaving 8 bases of the junction unmatched. There are 13 residues in the CDR3. As DNA, the CDR3 is TGCAGCGCCCGCAGGGGGACGGATGAAAAACTGTTTTTT. This sequence encodes CSARRGTDEKLFF. Based on the CDR3 plus reference TRBV29-1 and TRBJ1-4, the full variable domain is SAVISQKPSRDICQRGTSLTIQCQVDSQVTMMFWYRQQPGQSLTLIATANQGSEATYESGFVIDKFPISRPNLTFSTLTVSNMSPEDSSIYLCSARRGTDEKLFFGSGTQLSVL.

The rearrangement joins TRBV7-9 to TRBJ2-7; D might be TRBD2 (6 bases). V was trimmed by 4 bases and J by 4 bases, leaving 26 bases between them. The CDR3 runs 18 residues. CDR1 is SEHNR and CDR2 is FQNEAQ in the germline V gene (reference sequence). CDR3 residues: CASSSGGGDAPPLYEQYF. CDR3 sequence (DNA): TGTGCCAGCAGCTCCGGGGGTGGGGACGCACCCCCGCTTTACGAGCAGTACTTC. Full variable domain (outside the CDR3, taken from reference TRBV7-9 and TRBJ2-7): DTGVSQNPRHKITKRGQNVTFRCDPISEHNRLYWYRQTLGQGPEFLTYFQNEAQLEKSRLLSDRFSAERPKGSFSTLEIQRTEQGDSAMYLCASSSGGGDAPPLYEQYFGPGTRLTVT.

The J gene is TRBJ2-5, the V gene TRBV9; 7 bases match TRBD1. Germline V lookup: CDR1 SGDLS, CDR2 YYNGEE. The V and J ends lost 4 bases and 0 bases, in that order; junction bases with no gene match: 3. The length of the CDR3 is 14 residues. The CDR3 region is CASSLQGNQETQYF. The DNA for the CDR3 is TGTGCCAGCAGCCTACAGGGGAACCAAGAGACCCAGTACTTC.

This chain links TRBV7-3 with TRBJ2-1, with D hard to call. The V gene lost 2 bases and the J gene lost 5 bases, with 7 bases spanning the gap. Germline V lookup: CDR1 SGHTA, CDR2 FQGTGA. The CDR3 consists of 13 residues. CDR3 region: CASSLLGDNEQFF. The CDR3 DNA is TGTGCCAGCAGCTTACTTGGAGACAATGAGCAGTTCTTC.

The V and J genes are TRBV7-9 and TRBJ2-2, with 9 bases matching TRBD1. The CDR3 extends over 15 amino acids. V lost 6 bases to trimming and J lost 5 bases; unmatched junction nucleotides: 7. Looked up from germline, CDR1 is SEHNR and CDR2 is FQNEAQ (reference sequence). CDR3 amino acids: CASSKQGARTGELFF. CDR3 nucleotide sequence: TGTGCCAGCAGTAAACAGGGGGCTCGTACCGGGGAGCTGTTTTTT.

In its sample, this clone was seen a few times. The rearrangement uses TRBV7-9 and TRBJ1-1; D perhaps matches TRBD1 (6 bases). Germline loops: CDR1 SEHNR, CDR2 FQNEAQ (reference sequence). This CDR3 is built from 15 residues. With 7 bases removed from V and 4 bases from J, the gap between germline ends came to 19 bases. CDR3 sequence reads: CASTYGGAEGTEAFF. The CDR3 nucleotides are TGTGCCAGCACGTACGGGGGGGCGGAGGGCACTGAAGCTTTCTTT. Based on the CDR3 plus reference TRBV7-9 and TRBJ1-1, the full variable domain is DTGVSQNPRHKITKRGQNVTFRCDPISEHNRLYWYRQTLGQGPEFLTYFQNEAQLEKSRLLSDRFSAERPKGSFSTLEIQRTEQGDSAMYLCASTYGGAEGTEAFFGQGTRLTVV.

This clone was seen a single time. The chain combines TRBV7-9 with TRBJ2-1, with D unresolved. The germline CDR1 and CDR2 sequences are SEHNR and FQNEAQ (reference sequence). The CDR3 length is 13 residues. Trimming cost V 5 bases and J 0 bases, with 5 bases left between them. CDR3 nucleotide sequence: TGTGCCAGCAGCCCAGGCTCCTACAATGAGCAGTTCTTC. The encoded protein is CASSPGSYNEQFF.

J is TRBJ2-5 and V is TRBV7-9; 14 bases line up with TRBD2. The CDR3 sequence is 17 residues long. The germline CDR1 and CDR2 sequences are SEHNR and FQNEAQ (reference sequence). V shed 4 bases, J shed 3 bases, and the junction held 7 bases outside the gene matches. The CDR3, as DNA: TGTGCCAGCAGCTCTACCGGACTAGCGGGGGGAAAAGAGACCCAGTACTTC. This gives the protein CASSSTGLAGGKETQYF.

J is TRBJ2-7 and V is TRBV4-1; 8 bases are shared with TRBD2. After removal of 0 bases from V and 2 bases from J, the junction contained 6 bases not matched to a gene. Germline CDR1 is MGHRA and CDR2 is YSYEKL. The CDR3 runs to 16 residues. CDR3 nucleotides: TGCGCCAGCAGCCAAGATCCGGGGGGGGCCACCTACGAGCAGTACTTC. Its translation is CASSQDPGGATYEQYF.

This clone has only a few counts. The rearrangement uses TRBV4-1 and TRBJ1-2; possibly TRBD1 for D (5 bases). Germline values: CDR1 MGHRA, CDR2 YSYEKL. Trimming removed 4 bases from V and 3 bases from J, with 24 bases in between. The CDR3 totals 18 residues. The DNA for the CDR3 is TGCGCCAGCAGCCCAAGAACTGGAGGGGAGGGTACCGACTATGGCTACACCTTC. Translation gives CASSPRTGGEGTDYGYTF.

This clone was counted a few times. V usage is TRBV14 and J usage is TRBJ2-7, with D perhaps matching TRBD1 (6 bases). Germline CDR1 reads SGHDN; CDR2 reads FVKESK. V was pared by 1 base and J by 3 bases, with 16 bases between. CDR3 length: 16 residues. CDR3 sequence reads: CASSQGPRGGSYEQYF. CDR3 in DNA: TGTGCCAGCAGCCAAGGTCCCAGGGGTGGTAGCTACGAGCAGTACTTC. Full variable domain (outside the CDR3, taken from reference TRBV14 and TRBJ2-7): EAGVTQFPSHSVIEKGQTVTLRCDPISGHDNLYWYRRVMGKEIKFLLHFVKESKQDESGMPNNRFLAERTGGTYSTLKVQPAELEDSGVYFCASSQGPRGGSYEQYFGPGTRLTVT.

This chain joins TRBV5-1 and TRBJ1-2; unclear D gene. The CDR3 length is 14 residues. The V gene lost 0 bases and the J gene lost 0 bases, with 6 bases spanning the gap. CDR1 and CDR2 (germline): SGHRS, YFSETQ. The CDR3 DNA is TGCGCCAGCAGCTTGGGTACAGCTAACTATGGCTACACCTTC. Amino acid sequence: CASSLGTANYGYTF.

This clone has only one observation. The V and J genes are TRBV5-1 and TRBJ2-1, with TRBD1 identical over 8 bases. V shed 1 base, J shed 8 bases, and the junction held 8 bases outside the gene matches. Germline V CDR1 and CDR2: SGHRS, YFSETQ. This CDR3 has 15 residues. The CDR3 DNA reads TGCGCCAGCAGCTTGTCAGGGGGCGAGGCGTATGAGCAGTTCTTC. As protein: CASSLSGGEAYEQFF.

This clone was counted a few times. The rearrangement uses TRBV24-1 and TRBJ1-5; TRBD1 matches at 11 bases. V lost 4 bases and J lost 0; bases outside the gene matches: 7. This CDR3 is built from 18 residues. CDR1 and CDR2 from the germline V gene are KGHDR and SFDVKD. CDR3 DNA sequence: TGTGCCACCAGTGACGGGACAGGGGGACCAAATAGCAATCAGCCCCAGCATTTT. Translation gives CATSDGTGGPNSNQPQHF.

The V call is TRBV4-2, the J call TRBJ1-4; D may be TRBD1 (6 bases). This CDR3 is 16 amino acids long. The ends were cut back, 3 bases at V and 0 bases at J, with 11 bases in the middle. In germline, CDR1 is LGHNA, CDR2 YNFKEQ. CDR3 sequence reads: CASSHERTATNEKLFF. DNA of the CDR3: TGTGCCAGCAGCCATGAAAGGACAGCAACTAATGAAAAACTGTTTTTT.

The rearrangement joins TRBV28 to TRBJ1-4; TRBD1 aligns across 10 bases. The CDR3 is 15 residues long. Germline V gene lookup returns CDR1 MDHEN and CDR2 SYDVKM. V lost 3 bases to trimming and J lost 8 bases; unmatched junction nucleotides: 6. CDR3: CASSFRQGAGEKLFF. Written as DNA, the CDR3 is TGTGCCAGCAGTTTCCGACAGGGGGCGGGCGAAAAACTGTTTTTT.

This chain uses TRBV5-1 with TRBJ2-1; 8 positions agree with TRBD2. The CDR3 has 14 amino acids. CDR1 is SGHRS and CDR2 is YFSETQ in the germline V gene. The J segment lost 9 bases and the V segment lost 4 bases, leaving 9 bases of the junction unmatched. DNA for the CDR3: TGCGCCAGCAGCAGGTCGGGGGGGCCGGTTGAGCAGTTCTTC. Its translation is CASSRSGGPVEQFF.

J is TRBJ2-3 and V is TRBV4-1, with TRBD1 identical over 8 bases. Per germline, CDR1 MGHRA and CDR2 YSYEKL. J was trimmed by 6 bases and V by 4 bases; bases with no gene match: 0. This CDR3 comprises 12 residues. The CDR3 nucleotides are TGCGCCAGCAGCCGGACAGGGGATACGCAGTATTTT. Its protein product is CASSRTGDTQYF.

The chain carries TRBV2 and TRBJ2-3, with D perhaps matching TRBD2 (5 bases). The CDR3 covers 13 residues. The V and J ends lost 4 bases and 6 bases respectively, with 11 bases between them. Per the germline V gene, CDR1 is SNHLY and CDR2 is FYNNEI. The CDR3 is CASSVEGYDTQYF. DNA for the CDR3: TGTGCCAGCAGTGTCGAGGGTTACGATACGCAGTATTTT.

This chain uses TRBV7-9 with TRBJ2-5; maybe TRBD1 (5 bases). The CDR3 sequence is 14 residues long. Germline V gives CDR1 SEHNR, CDR2 FQNEAQ (reference sequence). V was trimmed by 1 base and J by 4 bases, leaving 10 bases between them. CDR3 sequence (DNA): TGTGCCAGCAGCTTAGGGGCAGGGATAGAGACCCAGTACTTC. Translated: CASSLGAGIETQYF.

The chain carries TRBV24-1 and TRBJ2-1; tentatively, D is TRBD1 (7 bases). V lost 5 bases and J lost 8, with 18 bases in between. The CDR3 length is 15 residues. CDR1 KGHDR and CDR2 SFDVKD come from the germline V gene. CDR3 protein: CATSARGEGVHEQFF. CDR3 coding DNA: TGTGCCACCAGTGCCAGGGGGGAAGGAGTCCATGAGCAGTTCTTC.

In this sample, this clone turned up once. The chain links TRBV5-8 to TRBJ2-5; 7 bases are a match to TRBD2. The CDR3 is 14 amino acids. Trimming removed 4 bases from V and 4 bases from J; junction bases left unmatched: 7. The germline V gene has CDR1 SGHTS and CDR2 YDEGEE. CDR3 amino acids: CASSPGRVGETQYF. The CDR3 nucleotides are TGTGCCAGCAGCCCGGGGAGGGTTGGAGAGACCCAGTACTTC.

This sequence joins TRBV4-2 and TRBJ2-3, with D tentatively TRBD1 (6 bases). Germline CDR1 and CDR2: LGHNA and YNFKEQ. The CDR3 is made up of 16 amino acids. V dropped 4 bases and J dropped 0 bases, with 14 bases sitting between them. The CDR3 DNA sequence: TGTGCCAGCAGCCCGAGAACAGGGCCCAGCACAGATACGCAGTATTTT. Its protein product is CASSPRTGPSTDTQYF.